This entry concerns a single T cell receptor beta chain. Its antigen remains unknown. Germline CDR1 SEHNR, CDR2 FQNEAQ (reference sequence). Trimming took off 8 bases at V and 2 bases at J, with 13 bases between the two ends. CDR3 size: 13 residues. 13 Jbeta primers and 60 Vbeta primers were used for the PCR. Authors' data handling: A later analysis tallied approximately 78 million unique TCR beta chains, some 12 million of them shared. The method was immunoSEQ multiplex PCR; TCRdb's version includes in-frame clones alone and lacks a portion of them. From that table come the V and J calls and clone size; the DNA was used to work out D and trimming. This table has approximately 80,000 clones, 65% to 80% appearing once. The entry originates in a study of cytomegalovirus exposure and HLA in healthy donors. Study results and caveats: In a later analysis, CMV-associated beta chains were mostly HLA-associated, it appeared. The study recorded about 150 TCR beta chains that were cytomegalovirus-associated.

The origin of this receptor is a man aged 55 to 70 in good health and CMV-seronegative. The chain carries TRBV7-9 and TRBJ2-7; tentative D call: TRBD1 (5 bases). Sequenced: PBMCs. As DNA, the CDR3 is TGTGCCAGCCACCCCCAGGGTACCTACGAGCAGTACTTC. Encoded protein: CASHPQGTYEQYF.